Described below is a single T cell receptor beta chain sequence and its context. The CDR3 runs 13 residues. The ends were cut back, 2 bases at V and 1 base at J, with 8 bases in the middle. Germline CDR1 is GTSNPN and CDR2 is SVGIG (reference sequence). Employing constant-segment primers, 5'RACE generated TCR alpha and TCR beta cDNA libraries bearing sample barcodes and UMIs. TCRdb itself ran the 5' RACE reads through MiXCR, one entry per CDR3 protein. The repertoire includes 190,000 or so distinct CDR3 sequences, 27% of them detected once, and over 10% sits in the top ten. The data were obtained in a study of T-cell memory formation after mild COVID-19.

This receptor was identified in an adult woman who had mild COVID-19 (a few samples of this study predate the infection). Cell type and time point are not known. The genes are TRBV30 and TRBJ1-1; tentative D call: TRBD1 (6 bases). Sequenced input: PBMCs or a T cell subset sorted from them (not recorded which). The DNA of the CDR3 is TGTGCCTGGAGTAAGGGGGGGAACACTGAAGCTTTCTTT. Encoded protein: CAWSKGGNTEAFF.